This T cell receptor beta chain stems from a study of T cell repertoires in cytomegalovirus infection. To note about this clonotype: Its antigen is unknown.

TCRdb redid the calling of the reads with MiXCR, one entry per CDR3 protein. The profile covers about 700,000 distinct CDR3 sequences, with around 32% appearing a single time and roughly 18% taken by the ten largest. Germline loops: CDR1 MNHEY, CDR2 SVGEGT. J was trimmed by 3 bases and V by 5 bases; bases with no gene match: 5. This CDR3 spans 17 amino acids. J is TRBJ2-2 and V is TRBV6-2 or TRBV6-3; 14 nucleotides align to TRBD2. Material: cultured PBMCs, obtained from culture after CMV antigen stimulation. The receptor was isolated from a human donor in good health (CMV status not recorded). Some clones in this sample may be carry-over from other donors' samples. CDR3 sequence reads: CASSLRTSGRHTGELFF. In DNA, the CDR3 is TGTGCCAGCAGTCTTAGGACTAGCGGGAGGCACACCGGGGAGCTGTTTTTT.